Below, 2 T cell receptor beta chains from the same sample are listed, as sequenced in a study of vaccination effects on CD4 cells after COVID-19. The assay was immunoSEQ multiplex PCR, and TCRdb's table has in-frame clones only and misses some. The sample has approximately 74,000 clones, under 80% seen once. Expansion with viral peptide pools was applied to antigen-specific CD4+ T cells by the ViraFEST assay prior to sequencing. Subsequent to a culture period of more than 9 days, CD4+ T cells were isolated. Each person got two doses of an mRNA SARS-CoV-2 vaccine, BNT162b2 or mRNA-1273. No antigen is known for these receptors. The sample here was CD4+ T cells from PBMCs cultured with HCoV-OC43 spike peptides, taken after COVID-19 vaccination. The subset was: HCoV-OC43 spike overlapping peptide pool stimulation. These TCRs come from a human donor who received a COVID-19 vaccine.

Here the CDR3 DNA reads TGTGCCAGCTCACCAGACAGTAACTATGGCTACACCTTC. Residues: CASSPDSNYGYTF. The V and J genes are TRBV18 and TRBJ1-2; the D gene is possibly TRBD1 (5 bases). The CDR3 loop spans 13 amino acids. Per the germline V gene, CDR1 is KGHSH and CDR2 is LQKENI. The V end lost 2 bases, the J end lost 1 base, and 5 bases lay between the germline ends.

This rearrangement joins TRBV18 to TRBJ1-1; D unresolved. Germline assignment: CDR1 KGHSH and CDR2 LQKENI. This CDR3 is 13 amino acids long. V was cut by 1 base and J by 2 bases, with 5 bases left in between. CDR3 nucleotide sequence: TGTGCCAGCTCACCACAGGGTAACACTGAAGCTTTCTTT. This sequence encodes CASSPQGNTEAFF.